A single sample is the source of the 27 T cell receptor beta chains below, sequenced in a study of regulatory T cells in long-lasting Graves disease. Regarding time point: persistent/refractory GD, antithyroid drugs over 5 years with positive TRAb. Extracted RNA from PBMCs served as the source of the TCR library. Combining iRepertoire HTBI primers with Arm-PCR of CDR3 regions, the authors built TCR beta libraries. TCRdb itself ran the multiplex PCR reads through MiXCR, one entry per CDR3 protein. The data show under 500,000 distinct CDR3 sequences, with around 21% seen just once and less than 9% held by the top ten. Sequenced here: peripheral blood mononuclear cells (PBMCs), sampled when the disease was refractory, from a patient treated with antithyroid drugs. These receptors all come from a female donor with Graves disease.

A word on this clonotype: Because the CDR3 is missing its conserved closing phenylalanine or tryptophan, this is likely a read error. It is unclear where the CDR3 begins or ends on the DNA, so no DNA is shown, and the CDR3 is as TCRdb lists it. The chain joins TRBV2 to TRBJ2-4; the listed D gene, TRBD2, was not tested against the DNA. Germline CDR1 and CDR2: SNHLY and FYNNEI. The CDR3 numbers 12 amino acids, ends counted. CDR3 amino acids: CAGSAPTGTWGL.

This clonotype was counted a few times. The chain joins TRBV5-1 to TRBJ2-7; D remains ambiguous. This CDR3 has 14 amino acids. V shed 7 bases and J shed 2 bases, with 16 bases lying between them. Per germline, CDR1 SGHRS and CDR2 YFSETQ. The CDR3 loop reads CASRSEVPPYEQYF. The CDR3 DNA sequence: TGCGCCAGCCGCTCCGAGGTGCCACCCTACGAGCAGTACTTC.

The rearrangement links TRBV3-1 to TRBJ1-1; D gene unclear. Germline V gene lookup returns CDR1 LGHDT and CDR2 YNNKEL (reference sequence). The CDR3 has 15 amino acids. Trimming removed 0 bases from V and 4 bases from J, with 12 bases in between. The CDR3 loop reads CASSQDPGSFTEAFF. The CDR3 DNA sequence: TGTGCCAGCAGCCAAGATCCGGGTAGTTTCACTGAAGCTTTCTTT.

Many counts were recorded for this clonotype. The rearrangement uses TRBV2 and TRBJ1-6; the D gene is possibly TRBD1 (6 bases). Trimming shortened V by 8 bases and J by 10 bases, and 21 bases separated the two germline ends. Germline V lookup: CDR1 SNHLY, CDR2 FYNNEI. The CDR3 extends over 15 amino acids. The CDR3 DNA sequence: TGTGCCAGCGGGGGGGCGGAAGACGGGCGGTCACCCCTCCACTTT. Translation: CASGGAEDGRSPLHF.

The chain recombines TRBV28 with TRBJ1-2, with unresolved D. The CDR3 contains 10 residues. V was clipped by 2 bases and J by 8 bases, with 3 bases between them. Germline CDR1 reads MDHEN; CDR2 reads SYDVKM. CDR3 loop: CASSLQGYTF. The CDR3 DNA reads as TGTGCCAGCAGTTTACAGGGCTACACCTTC.

At least ten counts were recorded for this clonotype. This rearrangement joins TRBV12-3 or TRBV12-4 to TRBJ1-2; D uncertain. The V and J ends lost 6 bases and 6 bases respectively, with 11 bases between them. The CDR3 length is 12 residues. In DNA, the CDR3 is TGTGCCAGCAGCCGGTTGGAGGATGGCTACACCTTC. It specifies CASSRLEDGYTF.

The sample holds many counts of this clonotype. This sequence joins TRBV28 and TRBJ1-5; no clear D gene. The germline CDR1 and CDR2 sequences are MDHEN and SYDVKM. Trimming took 2 bases from V and 3 from J, leaving 20 bases between them. This CDR3 has 18 amino acids. DNA for the CDR3: TGTGCCAGCAGTTTACCCCTCCCCGCCTACGGTCACAATCAGCCCCAGCATTTT. Its protein product is CASSLPLPAYGHNQPQHF.

Details on this clonotype: The CDR3 end shows no conserved phenylalanine or tryptophan, and so a read error is likely. This chain links TRBV19 with TRBJ2-7, with D unclear. Germline V CDR1 and CDR2: LNHDA, SQIVND (reference sequence). V lost 5 bases, J lost 3 bases, and 14 bases lay in between. CDR3 length equals 14 residues. The CDR3 coding sequence is TGTGCCAGTAGTTTCGCCCTTATCGGCTACGAGCAGTACTCC. Translated: CASSFALIGYEQYS.

This clonotype was counted a single time. At one of its ends the junction is not consistent with the germline gene, which may arise from a read error. The genes are TRBV7-7 and TRBJ2-2; 7 bases match TRBD1. The CDR3 spans 15 residues. Germline V gene sequence: CDR1 SSHAT, CDR2 FNYEAQ (reference sequence). This chain's CDR3 is CASSKTGKNTGELFF. The CDR3 DNA reads TGTGCTAGCAGCAAGACAGGGAAGAACACCGGGGAGCTGTTTTTT.

This clonotype was seen a few times. CDR3 loop: CASSGGEGTEAFF. CDR3 bases: TGTGCCAGTTCAGGGGGCGAGGGCACTGAAGCTTTCTTT. J is TRBJ1-1 and V is TRBV3-1, with TRBD1 matching over 8 bases. V dropped 9 bases and J dropped 4; count of bases not matched to a gene: 7. Germline V lookup: CDR1 LGHDT, CDR2 YNNKEL (reference sequence). The CDR3 spans 13 residues.

This clonotype has a count of ten or more. V and J are TRBV30 and TRBJ1-1, with D possibly being TRBD1 (5 bases). CDR1 GTSNPN and CDR2 SVGIG come from the germline V gene (reference sequence). Trimming removed 5 bases at V and 0 bases at J, with 7 bases between. The CDR3 is 12 residues long. CDR3 sequence (DNA): TGTGCCTGGGGGGCAATGAACACTGAAGCTTTCTTT. As protein: CAWGAMNTEAFF.

This clonotype came up many times. This chain uses TRBV12-3 or TRBV12-4 with TRBJ2-7; the D gene is possibly TRBD2 (6 bases). The CDR3 covers 15 residues. With 6 bases removed from V and 0 bases from J, the gap between germline ends came to 15 bases. The CDR3 coding sequence is TGTGCCAGCAGGATGGGGAGGAGGAGCTCCTACGAGCAGTACTTC. Amino acid sequence: CASRMGRRSSYEQYF.

V gene TRBV6-1 combines with J gene TRBJ2-6; D unresolved. In germline, CDR1 is MNHNS, CDR2 SASEGT. The CDR3 runs to 16 residues. The V end was cut by 1 base, the J end by 0 bases, with 7 bases between. The CDR3 sequence: CASSEGRSSGANVLTF. The CDR3 region has the DNA TGTGCCAGCAGTGAAGGACGGAGCTCTGGGGCCAACGTCCTGACTTTC.

The chain links TRBV6-1 to TRBJ2-3; 8 bases are a match to TRBD1. The CDR3 consists of 13 residues. Germline loops: CDR1 MNHNS, CDR2 SASEGT. Unmatched junction bases numbered 0, after V lost 6 bases and J lost 1 base. The CDR3 DNA follows: TGTGCCAGCAGGGACAGGGGCACAGATACGCAGTATTTT. This codes for CASRDRGTDTQYF.

This clonotype was observed once. This chain links TRBV3-1 with TRBJ2-6, with D possibly being TRBD2 (6 bases). Germline V gene lookup returns CDR1 LGHDT and CDR2 YNNKEL (reference sequence). The CDR3 loop spans 18 amino acids. Trimming stripped 1 base from V and 1 base from J, with 14 bases between. For the CDR3, the DNA is TGTGCCAGCAGCCAAGTTCTGCGGGGCCCATCTGGGGCCAACGTCCTGACTTTC. Translation gives CASSQVLRGPSGANVLTF.

The rearrangement uses TRBV10-3 and TRBJ1-1; D uncertain. The CDR3 has 13 residues. The V and J ends lost 3 bases and 7 bases respectively, with 12 bases between them. Germline CDR1 reads ENHRY; CDR2 reads SYGVKD. CDR3: CAISDRNRVEAFF. The CDR3 DNA follows: TGTGCCATCAGTGATCGGAACCGGGTTGAAGCTTTCTTT.

This clonotype has at least ten counts. The chain recombines TRBV11-2 with TRBJ2-7, with 12 bases lining up with TRBD2. V was clipped by 5 bases and J by 0 bases; unmatched bases: 8. Germline-derived CDR1 and CDR2 are SGHAT and FQNNGV. The CDR3 runs to 17 residues. CDR3 nucleotide sequence: TGTGCCAGCAGCCCGGGACTAGCGGGTTTTAGCTCCTACGAGCAGTACTTC. Translated: CASSPGLAGFSSYEQYF.

V and J are TRBV11-2 and TRBJ1-5, with D uncertain. The V end was cut by 1 base, the J end by 5 bases, with 12 bases between. The CDR3 is made up of 15 amino acids. CDR1 SGHAT and CDR2 FQNNGV come from the germline V gene. DNA of the CDR3: TGTGCCAGCAGCTTAGGACTTTCAACGTATCAGCCCCAGCATTTT. Amino acids: CASSLGLSTYQPQHF. Based on the CDR3 plus reference TRBV11-2 and TRBJ1-5, the full variable domain is EAGVAQSPRYKIIEKRQSVAFWCNPISGHATLYWYQQILGQGPKLLIQFQNNGVVDDSQLPKDRFSAERLKGVDSTLKIQPAKLEDSAVYLCASSLGLSTYQPQHFGDGTRLSIL.

A few counts support this clonotype. A much more abundant neighbour one base away suggests this may be a read error. The V gene is TRBV5-4, the J gene TRBJ2-7, with 10 bases identical to TRBD2. The CDR3 length is 15 residues. Germline CDR1 SGHNT, CDR2 YYREEE (reference sequence). The V segment lost 4 bases and the J segment 3 bases; nucleotides outside the gene matches: 7. The CDR3 DNA sequence: TGTGCCAGCAGCACAGGACTAGCGGACGGCTACGAGCAGTACTTC. It encodes CASSTGLADGYEQYF.

This clonotype was recorded many times. The chain carries TRBV12-3 or TRBV12-4 and TRBJ1-4; TRBD1 might be the D (6 bases). V lost 6 bases and J lost 8, with 19 bases in between. CDR3 length equals 15 residues. CDR3 in amino acids: CASRNSRDMKEKLFF. The DNA for the CDR3 is TGTGCCAGCAGAAACTCCCGGGACATGAAGGAAAAACTGTTTTTT.

This clonotype was found many times. The chain has TRBV20-1 and TRBJ2-7; possibly TRBD2 for D (6 bases). CDR3 length equals 13 residues. The germline gives CDR1 DFQATT, CDR2 SNEGSKA (reference sequence). V lost 6 bases and J lost 0, with 12 bases in between. DNA for the CDR3: TGCAGTGCCTTAGCGGCAAACTCCTACGAGCAGTACTTC. Its protein is CSALAANSYEQYF.

This clonotype has at least ten counts. J is TRBJ1-5 and V is TRBV6-1, with D tentatively TRBD1 (6 bases). The CDR3 has 13 residues. Germline values: CDR1 MNHNS, CDR2 SASEGT. V lost 6 bases and J 4 bases, leaving 10 bases between the germline ends. CDR3 in amino acids: CASRLQGNQPQHF. In DNA form, the CDR3 reads TGTGCCAGCAGGCTCCAGGGGAATCAGCCCCAGCATTTT.

About this clonotype: Compared with germline, one end of the junction differs, possibly owing to a read error. This chain joins TRBV27 and TRBJ2-7; the match to TRBD2 covers 7 bases. The CDR3 length is 16 residues. Germline CDR1 reads MNHEY; CDR2 reads SMNVEV (reference sequence). CDR3 loop: CAISEVKRGSSYEQYF. In DNA, the CDR3 is TGTGCCATCAGTGAGGTTAAGCGGGGTAGCTCCTACGAGCAGTACTTC.

This rearrangement joins TRBV4-1 to TRBJ1-1; D call uncertain. Germline V gene sequence: CDR1 MGHRA, CDR2 YSYEKL. This CDR3 spans 16 amino acids. V lost 0 bases, J lost 1 base, and 12 bases lay in between. CDR3 sequence: CASSQDPYEKNTEAFF. The CDR3 coding sequence is TGCGCCAGCAGCCAAGATCCGTACGAGAAGAACACTGAAGCTTTCTTT.

This clonotype was picked up many times. V usage is TRBV11-1 and J usage is TRBJ1-1; D call uncertain. The CDR3 consists of 14 residues. Trimming shortened V by 3 bases and J by 6 bases, and 14 bases separated the two germline ends. The V gene's germline CDR1 is SGHAT and CDR2 FQDESV (reference sequence). The CDR3 DNA reads TGTGCCAGCAGCTTCCTATTCGTTGGGTCTGAAGCTTTCTTT. Amino acid sequence: CASSFLFVGSEAFF.

The rearrangement joins TRBV20-1 to TRBJ2-7, with 7 nucleotides matching TRBD2. This CDR3 is 12 amino acids long. CDR1 and CDR2 from the germline V gene are DFQATT and SNEGSKA (reference sequence). V lost 3 bases and J lost 6; bases outside the gene matches: 5. The CDR3 spells CSASGRLSEQYF. In DNA form, the CDR3 reads TGCAGTGCTAGCGGGAGGTTGAGCGAGCAGTACTTC.

This clonotype appeared many times. This rearrangement joins TRBV5-5 to TRBJ1-1; TRBD1 is a possible D gene (6 bases). The germline gives CDR1 SGHKS, CDR2 YYEKEE (reference sequence). V was cut by 2 bases and J by 5 bases, with 10 bases left in between. CDR3 size: 13 residues. This chain's CDR3 is CASSFNRATEAFF. The DNA of the CDR3 is TGTGCCAGCAGCTTTAACAGGGCGACTGAAGCTTTCTTT.